The 29 T cell receptor beta chains below all came from one sample that was sequenced in a study of shared clonotypes between healthy human individuals. Sequenced by immunoSEQ multiplex PCR; TCRdb stores in-frame clones only, minus some. The data show some 2.4 million clones, with more than 85% seen just once and 0.36% held by the top ten. The source material was naive CD4+ T cells from PBMCs. The sample's subset: CD45RA+ positively selected. The origin of the receptors is a man aged 18 to 29 in good health. Some clones in this sample may be carry-over from other donors' samples.

The chain is built from TRBV28 and TRBJ2-7; D gene unclear. V was cut by 5 bases and J by 5 bases, with 7 bases left in between. From germline, CDR1 is MDHEN and CDR2 SYDVKM. This CDR3 region has 11 residues. This CDR3 reads CASSLYNEQYF. DNA for the CDR3: TGTGCCAGCAGTCTTTACAACGAGCAGTACTTC.

V and J are TRBV10-3 and TRBJ2-4, with a possible D match to TRBD1 (6 bases). Germline CDR1 ENHRY, CDR2 SYGVKD. This CDR3 region has 14 residues. Trimming left V 4 bases short and J 5 bases short, with 12 bases between. The CDR3 nucleotides are TGTGCCATCAGTGTAGGGGGTGGCGAAAACATTCAGTACTTC. Its protein is CAISVGGGENIQYF.

The V and J genes are TRBV20-1 and TRBJ2-7, with 10 bases identical to TRBD1. Germline CDR1 DFQATT, CDR2 SNEGSKA (reference sequence). The CDR3 is 11 residues long. As DNA, the CDR3 is TGCAGCGGGACAGGGGTCTACGAGCAGTACTTC. This sequence encodes CSGTGVYEQYF.

The chain couples TRBV5-1 to TRBJ2-5; D is perhaps TRBD1 or TRBD2 (5 bases each). Trimming removed 4 bases at V and 4 bases at J, with 17 bases between. This CDR3 has 15 residues. Per the germline V gene, CDR1 is SGHRS and CDR2 is YFSETQ. The CDR3 DNA sequence: TGCGCCAGCAGCGTGGGACCGGCCGCGGGAGAGACCCAGTACTTC. Protein: CASSVGPAAGETQYF.

V gene TRBV28 combines with J gene TRBJ1-3; no clear D gene. The CDR3 extends over 14 amino acids. V was pared by 5 bases and J by 2 bases, with 10 bases between. Per the germline V gene, CDR1 is MDHEN and CDR2 is SYDVKM. CDR3 sequence reads: CASSLTIPGNTIYF. The CDR3 region has the DNA TGTGCCAGCAGTCTCACAATCCCTGGAAACACCATATATTTT.

The chain has TRBV2 and TRBJ2-1, with 9 bases lining up with TRBD1. The germline V gene has CDR1 SNHLY and CDR2 FYNNEI. V shed 7 bases and J 6 bases; nucleotides not matched to a gene: 4. CDR3 length: 13 amino acids. The CDR3 region is CASTKTGGNEQFF. Written as DNA, the CDR3 is TGTGCCAGCACAAAGACAGGGGGCAATGAGCAGTTCTTC. The variable domain in full, with the rest retrieved from reference TRBV2 and TRBJ2-1, is EPEVTQTPSHQVTQMGQEVILRCVPISNHLYFYWYRQILGQKVEFLVSFYNNEISEKSEIFDDQFSVERPDGSNFTLKIRSTKLEDSAMYFCASTKTGGNEQFFGPGTRLTVL.

The rearrangement joins TRBV7-9 to TRBJ2-2, with 7 bases matching TRBD1. CDR1 is SEHNR, CDR2 FQNEAQ, per germline (reference sequence). After removal of 5 bases from V and 2 bases from J, the junction contained 5 bases not matched to a gene. The length of the CDR3 is 15 residues. The CDR3 is CASSKGTANTGELFF. The DNA of the CDR3 is TGTGCCAGCAGCAAAGGGACAGCCAACACCGGGGAGCTGTTTTTT.

The rearrangement links TRBV29-1 to TRBJ2-2; D tentatively fits TRBD1 or TRBD2 (5 bases each). Trimming removed 5 bases from V and 5 bases from J, with 18 bases in between. This CDR3 has 15 amino acids. Germline loops: CDR1 SQVTM, CDR2 ANQGSEA. CDR3 nucleotide sequence: TGCAGCGTTCTCCGGCGGAATGGGGGAACCGGGGAGCTGTTTTTT. Protein: CSVLRRNGGTGELFF.

V and J are TRBV5-5 and TRBJ2-5; D is ambiguous. Trimming removed 4 bases from V and 5 bases from J, with 12 bases in between. There are 13 residues in the CDR3. CDR1 and CDR2 (germline): SGHKS, YYEKEE (reference sequence). CDR3 in amino acids: CASSPYNLETQYF. The CDR3 DNA reads as TGTGCCAGCAGCCCATACAACTTGGAGACCCAGTACTTC.

J is TRBJ1-1 and V is TRBV29-1; a possible D gene is TRBD1 (5 bases). Germline loops: CDR1 SQVTM, CDR2 ANQGSEA. The CDR3 totals 12 residues. V lost 3 bases, J lost 7 bases, and 12 bases lay in between. The CDR3 DNA is TGCAGCGTTGACCCCGGGGGACTTGAAGCTTTCTTT. Translation: CSVDPGGLEAFF.

This chain connects TRBV7-9 to TRBJ2-1; weak D call: TRBD2 (6 bases). The CDR3 is made up of 12 amino acids. Germline loops: CDR1 SEHNR, CDR2 FQNEAQ (reference sequence). Deletions cut 5 bases from V and 10 bases from J, with 12 bases between. CDR3 nucleotide sequence: TGTGCCAGCAGCCCCGGAGGGCCGGAGCAGTTCTTC. This sequence encodes CASSPGGPEQFF.

For this clone: This same CDR3 is encoded by further DNA sequences in the sample. V gene TRBV18 combines with J gene TRBJ2-3, with D uncertain. This CDR3 contains 12 residues. Germline V CDR1 and CDR2: KGHSH, LQKENI. With 4 bases removed from V and 6 bases from J, the gap between germline ends came to 8 bases. As DNA, the CDR3 is TGTGCCAGCTCACTCCGCTTGGATACGCAGTATTTT. Protein sequence: CASSLRLDTQYF.

This clone was found once. The chain is built from TRBV7-9 and TRBJ2-7; D gene unclear. CDR3 size: 13 residues. Looked up from germline, CDR1 is SEHNR and CDR2 is FQNEAQ (reference sequence). The ends were cut back, 7 bases at V and 8 bases at J, with 18 bases in the middle. CDR3 amino acids: CASTFSQNNQQYF. The CDR3 region has the DNA TGTGCCAGCACGTTTAGTCAGAATAATCAGCAGTACTTC. Together with reference TRBV7-9 and TRBJ2-7, the CDR3 gives the full variable domain: DTGVSQNPRHKITKRGQNVTFRCDPISEHNRLYWYRQTLGQGPEFLTYFQNEAQLEKSRLLSDRFSAERPKGSFSTLEIQRTEQGDSAMYLCASTFSQNNQQYFGPGTRLTVT.

This sequence joins TRBV10-3 and TRBJ2-3; D is uncertain. The V end lost 3 bases, the J end lost 1 base, and 20 bases lay between the germline ends. The CDR3 has 18 residues. CDR1 and CDR2 from the germline V gene are ENHRY and SYGVKD. The CDR3 coding sequence is TGTGCCATCAGTGACCGGACGGATCCGTGGTCCGGCACAGATACGCAGTATTTT. Protein: CAISDRTDPWSGTDTQYF.

Notes on this clone: One end of the junction fails to match germline, which may point to a read error. This chain joins TRBV28 and TRBJ2-1, with 7 bases aligning to TRBD1. The CDR3 runs to 10 residues. Germline CDR1 and CDR2: MDHEN and SYDVKM. The CDR3: CASPSGQILF. The DNA of the CDR3 is TGTGCCAGCCCCTCGGGACAGATCCTCTTC. Based on the CDR3 plus reference TRBV28 and TRBJ2-1, the full variable domain is DVKVTQSSRYLVKRTGEKVFLECVQDMDHENMFWYRQDPGLGLRLIYFSYDVKMKEKGDIPEGYSVSREKKERFSLILESASTNQTSMYLCASPSGQILFGPGTRLTVL.

The rearrangement joins TRBV19 to TRBJ1-2; D remains unclear. V gave up 8 bases and J gave up 8 bases, with 24 bases separating them. The germline CDR1 and CDR2 sequences are LNHDA and SQIVND (reference sequence). This CDR3 has 15 amino acids. Written as DNA, the CDR3 is TGTGCCAGTGCGGGCTCATTGACCTTGGGGATAGGCTACACCTTC. Its translation is CASAGSLTLGIGYTF.

This chain uses TRBV27 with TRBJ2-7, with a tentative D call TRBD2 (6 bases). Trimming cost V 5 bases and J 2 bases, with 22 bases left between them. The CDR3 sequence is 17 residues long. CDR1 is MNHEY, CDR2 SMNVEV, per germline (reference sequence). CDR3 nucleotides: TGTGCCAGCAGTCCTCGCCGGGATTGGGGGGAGGCCTACGAGCAGTACTTC. This encodes CASSPRRDWGEAYEQYF.

Points on this clone: The identical CDR3 is also encoded by other nucleotide sequences in the sample. The chain couples TRBV7-2 to TRBJ2-7, with 11 bases aligning to TRBD2. CDR1 is SGHTA, CDR2 FQGNSA, per germline. CDR3 length: 14 residues. V was pared by 5 bases and J by 6 bases, with 6 bases of the junction left unmatched. The CDR3 reads CASSLVLAGGEQYF. The CDR3 DNA follows: TGTGCCAGCAGCCTCGTTCTAGCGGGAGGCGAGCAGTACTTC.

The rearrangement uses TRBV2 and TRBJ1-5; D perhaps matches TRBD1 (5 bases). V lost 2 bases and J lost 4, with 21 bases in between. The CDR3 runs 18 residues. Germline lookup yields CDR1 SNHLY and CDR2 FYNNEI. CDR3 sequence reads: CASSEFSLGREKNQPQHF. In nucleotides, the CDR3 is TGTGCCAGCAGTGAATTTAGTTTGGGCAGGGAGAAAAATCAGCCCCAGCATTTT.

CDR3 in DNA: TGTGCCAGCTCACCACTAGCGGGGGGCCTCCAAGAGACCCAGTACTTC. This translates into CASSPLAGGLQETQYF. This chain uses TRBV18 with TRBJ2-5; 10 bases align to TRBD2. Trimming at V came to 1 base and at J to 1 base, leaving 3 bases not matched to a gene. This CDR3 is built from 16 residues. CDR1 and CDR2 from the germline V gene are KGHSH and LQKENI.

Here the CDR3 reads CASSLRVAETQYF. The CDR3, as DNA: TGCGCCAGCAGCCTCAGGGTCGCAGAGACCCAGTACTTC. V and J are TRBV4-1 and TRBJ2-5; perhaps TRBD1 as D (5 bases). V was shortened by 4 bases and J by 4 bases, with 10 bases between the two germline ends. Germline V gene sequence: CDR1 MGHRA, CDR2 YSYEKL. This CDR3 has 13 amino acids.

The V and J genes are TRBV28 and TRBJ2-1; 12 nucleotides align to TRBD2. V was clipped by 2 bases and J by 0 bases; unmatched bases: 17. The germline V gene has CDR1 MDHEN and CDR2 SYDVKM. The CDR3 covers 22 residues. The CDR3 sequence is CASSLRQGSGTSGFFSYNEQFF. The DNA for the CDR3 is TGTGCCAGCAGTTTACGCCAGGGGTCCGGGACTAGCGGGTTCTTCTCCTACAATGAGCAGTTCTTC.

The rearrangement uses TRBV7-9 and TRBJ1-5, with a tentative D call TRBD1 (5 bases). The length of the CDR3 is 14 residues. V lost 3 bases and J 9 bases, leaving 15 bases between the germline ends. The V gene's germline CDR1 is SEHNR and CDR2 FQNEAQ (reference sequence). The CDR3, as DNA: TGTGCCAGCAGCTTCGGGCGGACAATGGGGCCCCAGCATTTT. Encoded protein: CASSFGRTMGPQHF.

This chain connects TRBV6-5 to TRBJ2-5, with TRBD2 identical over 9 bases. Germline CDR1 reads MNHEY; CDR2 reads SVGAGI. The ends lost 6 bases at V and 5 bases at J; junction bases unmatched: 7. This CDR3 comprises 14 residues. In DNA form, the CDR3 reads TGTGCCAGCAGACGACTCGCGGGGGGGGAGACCCAGTACTTC. Translation gives CASRRLAGGETQYF.

As for this clone: Additional DNA sequences in this sample encode the identical CDR3. The V call is TRBV7-2, the J call TRBJ2-3, with 7 positions matching TRBD2. Germline V gene sequence: CDR1 SGHTA, CDR2 FQGNSA. CDR3 length: 14 residues. The V and J ends lost 2 bases and 3 bases, in that order; junction bases with no gene match: 2. The CDR3 bases are TGTGCCAGCAGCTTAAGGCGGGGGACAGATACGCAGTATTTT. Protein sequence: CASSLRRGTDTQYF.

The chain couples TRBV19 to TRBJ2-7; D not certain. CDR1 and CDR2 from the germline V gene are LNHDA and SQIVND (reference sequence). The CDR3 consists of 18 residues. Trimming took 0 bases from V and 2 from J, leaving 20 bases between them. The DNA of the CDR3 is TGTGCCAGTAGTATAGATTTAAGTTCTGACGCGCAGACCTACGAGCAGTACTTC. It yields the protein CASSIDLSSDAQTYEQYF.

The V and J genes are TRBV6-5 and TRBJ1-1; 7 positions agree with TRBD1. The CDR3 has 15 amino acids. CDR1 and CDR2 from the germline V gene are MNHEY and SVGAGI. Losses at the gene ends were 0 bases for V and 4 bases for J; bases not matched to a gene: 5. The CDR3 loop is CASSYSSGQSTEAFF. The CDR3 DNA is TGTGCCAGCAGTTACTCCTCGGGACAGAGCACTGAAGCTTTCTTT.

The rearrangement joins TRBV9 to TRBJ2-4; 10 positions match TRBD2. V shed 4 bases, J shed 3 bases, and the junction held 13 bases outside the gene matches. The CDR3 has 18 amino acids. Germline V gene data show CDR1 as SGDLS and CDR2 as YYNGEE. CDR3 sequence: CASSPRLASGRVKNIQYF. Written as DNA, the CDR3 is TGTGCCAGCAGCCCCCGATTAGCTAGCGGGAGAGTCAAAAACATTCAGTACTTC.

The chain links TRBV5-1 to TRBJ2-1; possibly TRBD2 for D (6 bases). Deletions cut 6 bases from V and 6 bases from J, with 16 bases between. There are 14 residues in the CDR3. The germline V gene encodes CDR1 SGHRS and CDR2 YFSETQ. The DNA of the CDR3 is TGCGCCAGCACGAGAGGGGAGGCCCCCAATGAGCAGTTCTTC. Translating gives CASTRGEAPNEQFF.